The TCR beta chain under discussion was sequenced for a study of cytomegalovirus exposure and HLA in healthy donors. Looking at the study overall: The 120 million or so unique TCR beta sequences, from around 200 million T cells, were found by an earlier analysis. Whole-study results and caveats: Because they were indistinguishable, some V segments, including TRBV6-2 and TRBV6-3, were excluded. The productive fraction for most TCR beta V segments was about 90% or about 30% in an earlier analysis. In most subjects, TCR beta sequences reportedly gave accurate predictions of HLA-A and HLA-B alleles.

The CDR3 totals 13 residues. Trimming removed 2 bases at V and 4 bases at J, with 8 bases between. Per the germline V gene, CDR1 is ENHRY and CDR2 is SYGVKD. Primers included in the PCR were 60 Vbeta and 13 Jbeta primers. The repertoire was sequenced with immunoSEQ multiplex PCR; TCRdb's copy has only in-frame clones and lacks some. The sample shows some 110,000 clones, around 67% of them seen only once. Regarding this clone: The antigen remains unidentified.

The chain employs TRBV10-3 and TRBJ1-2; D not certain. The sequenced sample consisted of PBMCs. The TCR originated in a man aged 60 to 69 in good health and CMV-seropositive. CDR3 DNA sequence: TGTGCCATCAGTGAGGGGCAGGTCTATGGCTACACCTTC. Protein sequence: CAISEGQVYGYTF.